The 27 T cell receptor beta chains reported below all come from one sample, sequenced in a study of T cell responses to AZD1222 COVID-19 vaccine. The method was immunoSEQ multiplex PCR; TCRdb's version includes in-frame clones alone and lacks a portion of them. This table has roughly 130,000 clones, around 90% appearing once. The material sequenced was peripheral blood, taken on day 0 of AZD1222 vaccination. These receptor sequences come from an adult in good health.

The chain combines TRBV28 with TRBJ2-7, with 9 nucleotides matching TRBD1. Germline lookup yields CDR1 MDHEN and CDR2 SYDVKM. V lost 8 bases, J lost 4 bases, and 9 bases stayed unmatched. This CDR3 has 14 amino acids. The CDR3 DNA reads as TGTGCCAGCGTTAAGGGACAGGGAGGTTACGAGCAGTACTTC. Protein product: CASVKGQGGYEQYF.

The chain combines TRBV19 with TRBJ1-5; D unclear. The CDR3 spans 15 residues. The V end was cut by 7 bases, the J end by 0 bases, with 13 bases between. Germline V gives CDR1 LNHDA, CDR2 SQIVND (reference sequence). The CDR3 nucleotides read TGTGCCAGTAACCCCGACGGCAGTAGCAATCAGCCCCAGCATTTT. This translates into CASNPDGSSNQPQHF. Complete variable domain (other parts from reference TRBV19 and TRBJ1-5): DGGITQSPKYLFRKEGQNVTLSCEQNLNHDAMYWYRQDPGQGLRLIYYSQIVNDFQKGDIAEGYSVSREKKESFPLTVTSAQKNPTAFYLCASNPDGSSNQPQHFGDGTRLSIL.

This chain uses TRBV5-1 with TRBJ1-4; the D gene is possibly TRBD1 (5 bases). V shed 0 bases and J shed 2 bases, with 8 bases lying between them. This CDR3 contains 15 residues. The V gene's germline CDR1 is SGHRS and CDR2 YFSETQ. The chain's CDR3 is CASSLGAGTNEKLFF. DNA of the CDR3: TGCGCCAGCAGCTTGGGAGCAGGGACTAATGAAAAACTGTTTTTT.

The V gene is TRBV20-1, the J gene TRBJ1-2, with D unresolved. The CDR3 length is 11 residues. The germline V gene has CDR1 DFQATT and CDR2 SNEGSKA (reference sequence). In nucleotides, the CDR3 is TGCAGCAGAAGGGAGGCCGGTGGCTACACCTTC. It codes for CSRREAGGYTF.

The CDR3, as DNA: TGTGCCAGCAGCCCGCAGGACGGGAACACTGAAGCTTTCTTT. Its protein is CASSPQDGNTEAFF. The rearrangement joins TRBV5-4 to TRBJ1-1; no clear D gene. The CDR3 runs 14 residues. V lost 4 bases, J lost 1 base, and 11 bases lay in between. CDR1 and CDR2 from the germline V gene are SGHNT and YYREEE (reference sequence).

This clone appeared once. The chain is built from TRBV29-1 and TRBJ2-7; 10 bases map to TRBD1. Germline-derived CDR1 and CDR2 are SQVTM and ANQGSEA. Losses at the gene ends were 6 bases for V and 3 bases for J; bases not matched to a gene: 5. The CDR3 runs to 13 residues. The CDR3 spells CSVGTGDLYEQYF. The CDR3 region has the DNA TGCAGCGTCGGGACAGGGGACCTCTACGAGCAGTACTTC.

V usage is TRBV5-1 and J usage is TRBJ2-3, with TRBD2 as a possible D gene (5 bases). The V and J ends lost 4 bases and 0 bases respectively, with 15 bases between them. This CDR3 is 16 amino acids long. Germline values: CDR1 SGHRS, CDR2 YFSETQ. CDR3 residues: CASSGSRAASTDTQYF. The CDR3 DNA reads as TGCGCCAGCAGCGGGAGTCGGGCAGCTAGCACAGATACGCAGTATTTT.

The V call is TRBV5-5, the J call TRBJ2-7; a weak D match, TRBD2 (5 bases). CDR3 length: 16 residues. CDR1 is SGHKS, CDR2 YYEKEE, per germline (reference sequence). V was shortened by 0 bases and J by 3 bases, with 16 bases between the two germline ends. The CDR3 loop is CASSLALGRGSYEQYF. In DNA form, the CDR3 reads TGTGCCAGCAGCTTGGCTTTGGGCCGAGGGAGCTACGAGCAGTACTTC.

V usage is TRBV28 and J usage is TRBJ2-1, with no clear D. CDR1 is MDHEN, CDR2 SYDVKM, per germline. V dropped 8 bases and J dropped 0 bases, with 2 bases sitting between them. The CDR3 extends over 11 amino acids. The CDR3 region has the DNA TGTGCCAGCCGCTCCTACAATGAGCAGTTCTTC. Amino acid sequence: CASRSYNEQFF.

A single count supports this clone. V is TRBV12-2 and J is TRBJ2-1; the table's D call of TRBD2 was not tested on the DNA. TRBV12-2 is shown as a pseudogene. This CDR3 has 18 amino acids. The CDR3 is CASRLVWLAGTTYNEQFF. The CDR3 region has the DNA TGTGCAAGTCGCTTAGTTTGGCTAGCGGGTACCACCTACAATGAGCAGTTCTTC.

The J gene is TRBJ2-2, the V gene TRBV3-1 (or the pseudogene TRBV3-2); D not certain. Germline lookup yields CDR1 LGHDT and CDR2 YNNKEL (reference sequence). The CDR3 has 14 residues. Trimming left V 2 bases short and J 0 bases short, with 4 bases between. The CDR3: CASSQSPNTGELFF. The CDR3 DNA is TGTGCCAGCAGCCAATCGCCGAACACCGGGGAGCTGTTTTTT.

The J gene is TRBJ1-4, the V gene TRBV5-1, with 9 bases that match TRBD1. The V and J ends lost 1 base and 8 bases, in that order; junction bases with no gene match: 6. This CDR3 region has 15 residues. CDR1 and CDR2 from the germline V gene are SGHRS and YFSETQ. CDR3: CASSLSGQGGEKLFF. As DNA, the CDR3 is TGCGCCAGCAGCTTGTCGGGACAGGGTGGCGAAAAACTGTTTTTT.

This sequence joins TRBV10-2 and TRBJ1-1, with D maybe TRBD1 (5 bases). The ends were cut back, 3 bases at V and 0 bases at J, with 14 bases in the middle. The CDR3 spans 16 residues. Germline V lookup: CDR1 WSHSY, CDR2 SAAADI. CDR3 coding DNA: TGCGCCAGCAGTGACAGAGGACAAACCATGAACACTGAAGCTTTCTTT. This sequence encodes CASSDRGQTMNTEAFF.

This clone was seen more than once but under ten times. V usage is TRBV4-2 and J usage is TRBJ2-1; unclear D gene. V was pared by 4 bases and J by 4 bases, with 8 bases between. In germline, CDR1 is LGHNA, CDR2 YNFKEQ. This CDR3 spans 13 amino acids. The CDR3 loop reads CASSLTPYNEQFF. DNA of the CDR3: TGTGCCAGCAGCCTCACCCCGTACAATGAGCAGTTCTTC.

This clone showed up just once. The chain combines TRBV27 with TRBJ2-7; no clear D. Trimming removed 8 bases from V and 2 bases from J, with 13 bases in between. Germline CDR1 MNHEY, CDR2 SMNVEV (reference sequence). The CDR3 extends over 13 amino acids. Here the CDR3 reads CASGGVPPYEQYF. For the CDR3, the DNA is TGTGCCAGCGGTGGCGTTCCACCCTACGAGCAGTACTTC.

The CDR3 DNA is TGTGCCAGCAGCGCCAGGGTGGCCGGGGAGCTGTTTTTT. Translated: CASSARVAGELFF. The V gene is TRBV13, the J gene TRBJ2-2; D might be TRBD1 (5 bases). The V gene's germline CDR1 is PRHDT and CDR2 FYEKMQ (reference sequence). V lost 5 bases and J lost 6, with 10 bases in between. The CDR3 contains 13 residues. The full variable domain, its missing parts supplied by reference TRBV13 and TRBJ2-2, is AAGVIQSPRHLIKEKRETATLKCYPIPRHDTVYWYQQGPGQDPQFLISFYEKMQSDKGSIPDRFSAQQFSDYHSELNMSSLELGDSALYFCASSARVAGELFFGEGSRLTVL.

This CDR3 reads CASSFTGAYGYTF. Written as DNA, the CDR3 is TGTGCCAGCAGCTTCACCGGCGCCTATGGCTACACCTTC. The V and J genes are TRBV7-2 and TRBJ1-2; D ambiguous. V was trimmed by 3 bases and J by 4 bases, leaving 9 bases between them. The V gene's germline CDR1 is SGHTA and CDR2 FQGNSA. This CDR3 region has 13 residues.

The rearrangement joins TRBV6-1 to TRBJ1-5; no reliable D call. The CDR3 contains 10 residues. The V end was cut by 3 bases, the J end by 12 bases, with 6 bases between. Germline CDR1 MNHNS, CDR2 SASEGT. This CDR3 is CASSDRSQHF. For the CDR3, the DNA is TGTGCCAGCAGTGACAGAAGCCAGCATTTT.

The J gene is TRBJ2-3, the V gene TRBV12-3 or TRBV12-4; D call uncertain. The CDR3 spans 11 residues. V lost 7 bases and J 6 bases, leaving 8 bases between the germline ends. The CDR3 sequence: CASTSLDTQYF. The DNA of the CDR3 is TGTGCCAGCACCTCCCTCGATACGCAGTATTTT.

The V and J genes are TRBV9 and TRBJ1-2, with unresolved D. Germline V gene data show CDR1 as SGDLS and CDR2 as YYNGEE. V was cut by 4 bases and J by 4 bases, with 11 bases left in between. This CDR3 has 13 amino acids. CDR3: CASSLDGVYGYTF. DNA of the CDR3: TGTGCCAGCAGCCTTGACGGAGTCTATGGCTACACCTTC.

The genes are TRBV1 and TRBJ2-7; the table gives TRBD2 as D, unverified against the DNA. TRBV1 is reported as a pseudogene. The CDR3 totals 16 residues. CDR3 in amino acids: CTSSPRERGAAYEQYF. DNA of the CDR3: TGCACCAGCAGCCCCCGGGAGCGGGGGGCGGCCTACGAGCAGTACTTC.

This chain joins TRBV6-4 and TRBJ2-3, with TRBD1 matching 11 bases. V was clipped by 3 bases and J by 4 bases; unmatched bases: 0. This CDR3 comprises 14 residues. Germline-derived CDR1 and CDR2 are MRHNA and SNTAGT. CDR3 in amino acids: CASSEGQGADTQYF. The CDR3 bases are TGTGCCAGCAGTGAGGGACAGGGGGCAGATACGCAGTATTTT.

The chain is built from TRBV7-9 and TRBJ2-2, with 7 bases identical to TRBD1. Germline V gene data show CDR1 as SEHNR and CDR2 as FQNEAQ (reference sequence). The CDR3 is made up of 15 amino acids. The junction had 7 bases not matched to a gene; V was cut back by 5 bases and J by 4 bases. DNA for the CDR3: TGTGCCAGCAGCCCGCCGGCAGGGGGCACCGGGGAGCTGTTTTTT. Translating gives CASSPPAGGTGELFF.

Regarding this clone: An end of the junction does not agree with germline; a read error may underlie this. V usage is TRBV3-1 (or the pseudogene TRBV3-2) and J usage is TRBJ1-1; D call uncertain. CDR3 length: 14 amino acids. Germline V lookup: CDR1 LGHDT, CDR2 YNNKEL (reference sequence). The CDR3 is CASRQPGLPGEAFF. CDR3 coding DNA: TGTGCCAGCCGCCAACCTGGACTCCCTGGTGAAGCTTTCTTT.

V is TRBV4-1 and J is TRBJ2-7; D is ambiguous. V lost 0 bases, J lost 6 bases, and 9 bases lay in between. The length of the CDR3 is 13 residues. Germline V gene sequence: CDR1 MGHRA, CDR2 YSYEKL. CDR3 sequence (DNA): TGCGCCAGCAGCCAAGATCGTACTCGCGAGCAGTACTTC. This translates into CASSQDRTREQYF.

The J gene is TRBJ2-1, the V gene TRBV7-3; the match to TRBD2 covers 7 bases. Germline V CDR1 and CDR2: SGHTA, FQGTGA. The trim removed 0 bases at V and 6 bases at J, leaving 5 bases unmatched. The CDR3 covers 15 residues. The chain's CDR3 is CASSLTGRGSNEQFF. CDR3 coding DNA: TGTGCCAGCAGCTTAACAGGGCGGGGGAGCAATGAGCAGTTCTTC. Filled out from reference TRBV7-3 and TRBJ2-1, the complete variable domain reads GAGVSQTPSNKVTEKGKYVELRCDPISGHTALYWYRQSLGQGPEFLIYFQGTGAADDSGLPNDRFFAVRPEGSVSTLKIQRTERGDSAVYLCASSLTGRGSNEQFFGPGTRLTVL.

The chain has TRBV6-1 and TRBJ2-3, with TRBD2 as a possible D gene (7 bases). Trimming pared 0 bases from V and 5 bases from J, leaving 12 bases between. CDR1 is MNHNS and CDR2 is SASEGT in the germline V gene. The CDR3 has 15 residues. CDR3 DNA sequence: TGTGCCAGCAGTGAAGCGGGGGGGCTAATAGATACGCAGTATTTT. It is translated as CASSEAGGLIDTQYF.